The present T cell receptor beta chain was sequenced within a study of T cells in Graves' hyperthyroidism and ophthalmopathy. Looking at the study overall: Any treatment followed the collection of peripheral blood at initial diagnosis.

The CDR3 runs to 17 residues. Germline values: CDR1 KGHDR, CDR2 SFDVKD. The V end was cut by 4 bases, the J end by 2 bases, with 19 bases between. From RNA transcripts, TCR beta CDR3 regions were amplified. The HTBI primer set was used in a first-round RT-PCR of the TCR CDR3. TCRdb independently ran MiXCR on the multiplex PCR reads; one entry per CDR3 protein. The repertoire holds fewer than 700,000 distinct CDR3 sequences, with about a sixth as singletons. About this clonotype: Its target is not known.

Study results and limitations: Blood shared most expanded thyroid clonotypes above 0.001.

The sequenced sample consisted of blood. This receptor was obtained from a woman aged 18-29 years with Graves' ophthalmopathy. The chain is built from TRBV24-1 and TRBJ2-5; perhaps TRBD1 as D (6 bases). For the CDR3, the DNA is TGTGCCACCAGTGAGTCCTGGACAGACTTCGAACAAGAGACCCAGTACTTC. This gives the protein CATSESWTDFEQETQYF.